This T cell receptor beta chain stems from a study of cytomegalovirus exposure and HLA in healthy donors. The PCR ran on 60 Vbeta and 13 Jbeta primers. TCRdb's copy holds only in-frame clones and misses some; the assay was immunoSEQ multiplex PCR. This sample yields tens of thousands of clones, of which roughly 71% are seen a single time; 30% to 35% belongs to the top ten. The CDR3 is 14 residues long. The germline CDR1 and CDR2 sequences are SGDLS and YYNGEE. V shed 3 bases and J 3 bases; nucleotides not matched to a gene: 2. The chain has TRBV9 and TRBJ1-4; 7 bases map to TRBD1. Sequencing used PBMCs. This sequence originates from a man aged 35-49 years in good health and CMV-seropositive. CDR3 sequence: CASSGGQPNEKLFF. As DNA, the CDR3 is TGTGCCAGCAGCGGGGGACAGCCTAATGAAAAACTGTTTTTT.